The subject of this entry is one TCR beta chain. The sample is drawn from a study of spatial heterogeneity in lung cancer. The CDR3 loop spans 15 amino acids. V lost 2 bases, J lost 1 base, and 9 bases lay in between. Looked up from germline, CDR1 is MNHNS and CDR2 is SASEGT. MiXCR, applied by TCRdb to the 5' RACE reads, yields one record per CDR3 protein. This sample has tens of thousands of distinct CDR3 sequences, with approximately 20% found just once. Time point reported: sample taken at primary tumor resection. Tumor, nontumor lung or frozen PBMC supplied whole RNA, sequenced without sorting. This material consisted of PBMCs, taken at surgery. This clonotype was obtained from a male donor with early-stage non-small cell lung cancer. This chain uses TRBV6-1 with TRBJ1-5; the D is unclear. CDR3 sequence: CASSELGFSNQPQHF. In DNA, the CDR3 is TGTGCCAGCAGTGAATTGGGTTTCAGCAATCAGCCCCAGCATTTT.